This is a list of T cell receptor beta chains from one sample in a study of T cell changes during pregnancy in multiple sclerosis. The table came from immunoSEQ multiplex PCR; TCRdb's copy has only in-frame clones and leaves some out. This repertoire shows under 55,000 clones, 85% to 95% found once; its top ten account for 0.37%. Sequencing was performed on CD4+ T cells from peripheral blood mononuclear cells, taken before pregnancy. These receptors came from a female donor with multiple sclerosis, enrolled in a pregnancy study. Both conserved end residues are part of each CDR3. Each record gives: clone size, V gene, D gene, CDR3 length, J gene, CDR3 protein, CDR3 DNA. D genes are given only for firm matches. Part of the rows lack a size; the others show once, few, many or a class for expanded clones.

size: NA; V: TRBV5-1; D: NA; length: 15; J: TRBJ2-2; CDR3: CASSSSGFNTGELFF; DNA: TGCGCCAGCAGCTCGAGCGGCTTCAACACCGGGGAGCTGTTTTTT
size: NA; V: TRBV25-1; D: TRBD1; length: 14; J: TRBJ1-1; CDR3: CASSLPGDRGKAFF; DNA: TGTGCCAGCAGTTTGCCCGGGGACAGGGGGAAGGCTTTCTTT
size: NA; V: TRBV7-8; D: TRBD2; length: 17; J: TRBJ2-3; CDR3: CASSWGLAGSSTDTQYF; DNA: TGTGCCAGCAGCTGGGGACTAGCGGGATCGAGCACAGATACGCAGTATTTT
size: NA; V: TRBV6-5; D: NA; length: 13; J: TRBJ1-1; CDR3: CASSIAGKREAFF; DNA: TGTGCCAGCAGTATTGCAGGGAAACGTGAAGCTTTCTTT
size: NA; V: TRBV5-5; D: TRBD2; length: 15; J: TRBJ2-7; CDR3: CASSLNGLAGYEQYF; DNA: TGTGCCAGCAGCTTGAATGGACTAGCGGGCTACGAGCAGTACTTC
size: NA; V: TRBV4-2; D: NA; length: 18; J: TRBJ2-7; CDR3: CASSQDTGRAGGEYEQYF; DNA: TGTGCCAGCAGCCAAGATACGGGGAGAGCGGGTGGTGAATACGAGCAGTACTTC
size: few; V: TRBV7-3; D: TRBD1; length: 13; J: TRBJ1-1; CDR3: CASSPTGGTEAFF; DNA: TGTGCCAGCAGCCCGACAGGGGGGACTGAAGCTTTCTTT
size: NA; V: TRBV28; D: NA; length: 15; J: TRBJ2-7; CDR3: CASSSLHRLPYEQYF; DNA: TGTGCCAGCAGTTCGCTACACAGGCTGCCCTACGAGCAGTACTTC
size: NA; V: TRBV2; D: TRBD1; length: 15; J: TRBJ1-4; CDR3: CASSEGGPGGEKLFF; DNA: TGTGCCAGCAGTGAAGGAGGACCAGGGGGGGAAAAACTGTTTTTT
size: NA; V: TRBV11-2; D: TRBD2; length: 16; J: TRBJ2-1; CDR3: CASSPPSGRLGNEQFF; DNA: TGTGCCAGCAGCCCCCCAAGCGGGAGGCTAGGCAATGAGCAGTTCTTC
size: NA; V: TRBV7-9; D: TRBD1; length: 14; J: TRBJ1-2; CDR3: CASSPQGAVYGYTF; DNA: TGTGCCAGCAGCCCCCAGGGGGCCGTCTATGGCTACACCTTC
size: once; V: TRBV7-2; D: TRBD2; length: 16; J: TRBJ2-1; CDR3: CASSFSGTSSYNEQFF; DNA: TGTGCCAGCAGCTTCAGCGGGACCAGTTCCTACAATGAGCAGTTCTTC
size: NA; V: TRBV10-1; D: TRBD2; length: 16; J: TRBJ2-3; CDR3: CASSPLAGALADTQYF; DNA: TGCGCCAGCAGTCCACTAGCGGGAGCCCTCGCAGATACGCAGTATTTT
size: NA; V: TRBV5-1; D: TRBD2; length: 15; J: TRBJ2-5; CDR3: CASRASGRHDETQYF; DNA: TGCGCCAGCAGGGCTAGCGGGAGACATGATGAGACCCAGTACTTC
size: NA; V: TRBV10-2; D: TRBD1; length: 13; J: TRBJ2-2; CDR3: CASSKGATGELFF; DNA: TGCGCCAGCAGTAAGGGGGCCACCGGGGAGCTGTTTTTT
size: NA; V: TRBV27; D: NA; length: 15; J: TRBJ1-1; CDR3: CASSLLTGVNTEAFF; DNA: TGTGCCAGCAGTTTATTAACGGGGGTGAACACTGAAGCTTTCTTT
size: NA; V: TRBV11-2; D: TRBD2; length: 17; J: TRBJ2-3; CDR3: CASTISGSPRYTDTQYF; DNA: TGTGCCAGCACCATTAGCGGGTCACCCCGCTACACAGATACGCAGTATTTT
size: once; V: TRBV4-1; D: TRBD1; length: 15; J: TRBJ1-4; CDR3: CASSQTGTGFEKLFF; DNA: TGCGCCAGCAGCCAGACCGGGACAGGTTTCGAAAAACTGTTTTTT
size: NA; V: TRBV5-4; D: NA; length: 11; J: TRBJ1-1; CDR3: CASSVSGVAFF; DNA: TGTGCCAGCAGCGTATCGGGAGTGGCTTTCTTT
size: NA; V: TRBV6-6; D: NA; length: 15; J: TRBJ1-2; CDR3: CASSLLLQGSYGYTF; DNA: TGTGCCAGCAGTCTACTCCTACAGGGCAGCTATGGCTACACCTTC
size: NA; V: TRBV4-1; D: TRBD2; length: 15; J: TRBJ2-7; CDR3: CASSQDQAGGDEQYF; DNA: TGCGCCAGCAGCCAAGACCAGGCGGGAGGCGACGAGCAGTACTTC
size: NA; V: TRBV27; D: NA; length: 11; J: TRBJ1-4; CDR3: CASRSNEKLFF; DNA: TGTGCCAGCAGATCGAATGAAAAACTGTTTTTT
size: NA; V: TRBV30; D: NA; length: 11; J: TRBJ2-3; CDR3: CAWLATNTQYF; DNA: TGTGCCTGGCTAGCGACCAATACGCAGTATTTT
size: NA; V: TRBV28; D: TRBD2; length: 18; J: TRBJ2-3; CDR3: CASSLAGTSGRGTDTQYF; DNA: TGTGCCAGCAGTTTAGCCGGGACTAGCGGGAGGGGCACAGATACGCAGTATTTT
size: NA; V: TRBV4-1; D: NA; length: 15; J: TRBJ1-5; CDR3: CATPKSPGSNQPQHF; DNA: TGCGCGACCCCGAAATCCCCGGGAAGCAATCAGCCCCAGCATTTT
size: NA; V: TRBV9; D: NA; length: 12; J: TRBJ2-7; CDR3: CASSVQTYEQYF; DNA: TGTGCCAGCAGCGTTCAAACCTACGAGCAGTACTTC
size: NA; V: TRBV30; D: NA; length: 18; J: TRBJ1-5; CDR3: CAWKNAHTGFWCNQPQHF; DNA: TGTGCCTGGAAAAACGCACACACAGGGTTTTGGTGCAATCAGCCCCAGCATTTT